This T cell receptor beta chain came from a study of cytomegalovirus exposure and HLA in healthy donors. About this clone: The antigen is unknown.

Data came from immunoSEQ multiplex PCR; TCRdb stores just in-frame clones and leaves some out. The profile shows about 260,000 clones, around 90% of them singletons. Findings and limits, study-wide: Listed as cytomegalovirus-associated were roughly 180 TCR beta chains. The tendency of first-cohort TCR clusters to co-occur in the approximately 110 validation repertoires was identified by a subsequent analysis. The classifier reportedly diagnosed cytomegalovirus status with high sensitivity and specificity. Among TCR sequences, most were rare, though some public TCRs appeared in many donors.

The V and J ends lost 6 bases and 3 bases respectively, with 18 bases between them. The CDR3 sequence is 15 residues long. CDR1 and CDR2 from the germline V gene are GTSNPN and SVGIG (reference sequence). The sequencing sample was made of PBMCs. The chain carries TRBV30 and TRBJ1-5; weak D call: TRBD1 (6 bases). The sequence was obtained from a woman between 25 and 40 years old in good health and CMV-seronegative. Here the CDR3 DNA reads TGTGCCTGCTCCGGGCAGGGGAGGATCAATCAGCCCCAGCATTTT. This sequence encodes CACSGQGRINQPQHF.